Each of the 9 T cell receptor beta chains below was sequenced from the same sample in a study of cytomegalovirus exposure and HLA in healthy donors (dated by TCRdb to 2016 to 2017). Library preparation used the immunoSEQ multiplex PCR assay. The multiplex PCR relied on a mix of 60 forward primers for TCR Vbeta segments and 13 reverse primers for TCR Jbeta segments. Sourced from immuneACCESS, this table was stored by TCRdb with only in-frame sequences that have V and J called. A share of the clones is absent; for the studies checked, an unresolved V gene accounts for under half, and the remainder has no known explanation. Recorded for this sample are about 110,000 clones; approximately 83% of them occurred a single time. About 1.8% of the sample belongs to the ten largest clones. The material sequenced was PBMCs. The source of these receptors is a man aged 40-50 years in good health and CMV-seronegative.

The J gene is TRBJ1-2, the V gene TRBV4-1; perhaps TRBD1 as D (5 bases). This CDR3 is built from 16 residues. Looked up from germline, CDR1 is MGHRA and CDR2 is YSYEKL. Trimming cost V 2 bases and J 0 bases, with 13 bases left between them. As DNA, the CDR3 is TGCGCCAGCAGCCAACCGGGGGTTCAAGCTAACTATGGCTACACCTTC. As protein: CASSQPGVQANYGYTF.

This rearrangement joins TRBV6-5 to TRBJ1-2; 9 nucleotides align to TRBD1. Germline lookup yields CDR1 MNHEY and CDR2 SVGAGI. After removal of 5 bases from V and 8 bases from J, the junction contained 9 bases not matched to a gene. The CDR3 sequence is 14 residues long. CDR3 in amino acids: CASSPLQGAGGYTF. In nucleotides, the CDR3 is TGTGCCAGCAGTCCCTTACAGGGGGCGGGCGGCTACACCTTC.

The rearrangement links TRBV5-1 to TRBJ2-7, with D possibly TRBD1 on 5 matching bases. Germline CDR1 is SGHRS and CDR2 is YFSETQ. V was shortened by 4 bases and J by 6 bases, with 20 bases between the two germline ends. The CDR3 has 15 residues. The CDR3 protein is CASSPIGTGPSEQYF. CDR3 sequence (DNA): TGCGCCAGCAGCCCCATCGGAACAGGCCCATCCGAGCAGTACTTC.

This sequence joins TRBV30 and TRBJ1-4, with D perhaps TRBD1 (5 bases). This CDR3 is built from 16 residues. V gave up 1 base and J gave up 7 bases, with 19 bases separating them. Germline CDR1 is GTSNPN and CDR2 is SVGIG (reference sequence). The CDR3 loop is CAWSATKTVGGEKLFF. Written as DNA, the CDR3 is TGTGCCTGGAGTGCTACGAAAACCGTGGGGGGTGAAAAACTGTTTTTT.

This chain links TRBV28 with TRBJ1-2, with D perhaps matching TRBD1 (5 bases). Trimming shortened V by 7 bases and J by 7 bases, and 16 bases separated the two germline ends. CDR1 is MDHEN, CDR2 SYDVKM, per germline. This CDR3 contains 13 residues. Here the CDR3 reads CASIGGANGGYTF. CDR3 sequence (DNA): TGTGCCAGCATTGGAGGGGCTAACGGTGGCTACACCTTC.

The V call is TRBV28, the J call TRBJ2-7; D is uncertain. Trimming left V 0 bases short and J 1 base short, with 7 bases between. Germline CDR1 MDHEN, CDR2 SYDVKM. The CDR3 is 14 amino acids. CDR3 nucleotides: TGTGCCAGCAGTTTATGGCAGGCATCCTACGAGCAGTACTTC. Its translation is CASSLWQASYEQYF.

The gene calls are TRBV2 and TRBJ2-7, with 8 bases that match TRBD2. The CDR3 consists of 14 residues. Germline V gives CDR1 SNHLY, CDR2 FYNNEI. Losses at the gene ends were 7 bases for V and 4 bases for J; bases not matched to a gene: 9. This chain's CDR3 is CASMRGLAGYEQYF. CDR3 bases: TGTGCCAGCATGCGAGGACTAGCAGGGTACGAGCAGTACTTC.

This sequence joins TRBV7-6 and TRBJ2-7, with a tentative D call TRBD1 (6 bases). Trimming left V 2 bases short and J 2 bases short, with 13 bases between. The CDR3 is 15 residues long. CDR1 is SGHVS and CDR2 is FNYEAQ in the germline V gene. This chain's CDR3 is CASSLLQDRPYEQYF. CDR3 coding DNA: TGTGCCAGCAGCTTACTTCAGGACAGACCCTACGAGCAGTACTTC.

Only a few counts were recorded for this clone. V gene TRBV29-1 combines with J gene TRBJ2-1, with 9 positions matching TRBD1. The J segment lost 8 bases and the V segment lost 7 bases, leaving 12 bases of the junction unmatched. The CDR3 loop spans 14 amino acids. Germline V gene sequence: CDR1 SQVTM, CDR2 ANQGSEA. CDR3 coding DNA: TGCAGCGCATATATAGGGACAGGGCCGGATGAGCAGTTCTTC. Residues: CSAYIGTGPDEQFF.